The sequence of this TCR beta chain was determined in a study of blood T cell repertoires in COVID-19. Study-level information: Samples taken during acute and convalescent COVID-19 were collected in the United States, Italy and Spain. PBMCs, B-cell-depleted T cells, or T cells provided the cDNA or gDNA that made up the material.

The J segment lost 1 base and the V segment lost 10 bases, leaving 8 bases of the junction unmatched. Per germline, CDR1 MDHEN and CDR2 SYDVKM. The CDR3 is made up of 15 amino acids. Methods used by the authors: Reference gene primers were amplified, and this amplification served to estimate nucleated cell counts. Libraries were prepared by immunoSEQ multiplex PCR; TCRdb keeps only in-frame clonotypes and omits some of them. Clone size and V and J calls were adopted from that table, with D and trimming inferred from the DNA. The sample carries approximately 97,000 clones, 90% recorded once. The sequenced sample consisted of peripheral blood. The origin of this receptor is a man aged 55 to 70 with acute or convalescent COVID-19. This chain links TRBV28 with TRBJ2-3; 10 bases are a match to TRBD2. CDR3 sequence reads: CAINPGTSGTDTQYF. CDR3 DNA sequence: TGTGCCATAAACCCGGGGACTAGCGGCACAGATACGCAGTATTTT.